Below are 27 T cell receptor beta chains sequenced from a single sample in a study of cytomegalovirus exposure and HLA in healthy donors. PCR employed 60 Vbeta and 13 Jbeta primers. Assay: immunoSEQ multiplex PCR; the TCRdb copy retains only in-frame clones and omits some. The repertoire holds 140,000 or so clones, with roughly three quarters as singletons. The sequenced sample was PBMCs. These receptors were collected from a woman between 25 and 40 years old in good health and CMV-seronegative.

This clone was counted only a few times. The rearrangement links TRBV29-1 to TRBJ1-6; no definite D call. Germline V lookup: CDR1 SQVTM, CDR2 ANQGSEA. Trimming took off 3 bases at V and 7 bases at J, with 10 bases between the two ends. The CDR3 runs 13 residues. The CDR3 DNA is TGCAGCGTTGACGGAGGGCCCAATTCACCCCTCCACTTT. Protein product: CSVDGGPNSPLHF. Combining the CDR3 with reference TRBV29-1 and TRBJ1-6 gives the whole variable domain SAVISQKPSRDICQRGTSLTIQCQVDSQVTMMFWYRQQPGQSLTLIATANQGSEATYESGFVIDKFPISRPNLTFSTLTVSNMSPEDSSIYLCSVDGGPNSPLHFGNGTRLTVT.

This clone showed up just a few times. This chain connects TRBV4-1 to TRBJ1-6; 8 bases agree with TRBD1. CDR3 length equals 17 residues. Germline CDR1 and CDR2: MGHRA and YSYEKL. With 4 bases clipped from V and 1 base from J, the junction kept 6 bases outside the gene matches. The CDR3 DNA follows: TGCGCCAGCAGCCGAGGACAGGGAGGATCCTATAATTCACCCCTCCACTTT. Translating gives CASSRGQGGSYNSPLHF.

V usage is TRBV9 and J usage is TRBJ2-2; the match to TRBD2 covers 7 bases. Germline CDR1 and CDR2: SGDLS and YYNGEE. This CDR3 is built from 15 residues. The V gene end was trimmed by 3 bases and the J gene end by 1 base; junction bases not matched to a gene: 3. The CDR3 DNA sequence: TGTGCCAGCAGCGCATGGGGGGGGAACACCGGGGAGCTGTTTTTT. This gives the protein CASSAWGGNTGELFF.

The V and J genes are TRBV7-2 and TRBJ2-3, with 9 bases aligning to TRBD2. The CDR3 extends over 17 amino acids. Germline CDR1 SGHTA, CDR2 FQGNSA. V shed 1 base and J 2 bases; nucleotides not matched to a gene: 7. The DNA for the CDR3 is TGTGCCAGCAGCTTAGTGGTAGCGGGAGATCACACAGATACGCAGTATTTT. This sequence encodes CASSLVVAGDHTDTQYF.

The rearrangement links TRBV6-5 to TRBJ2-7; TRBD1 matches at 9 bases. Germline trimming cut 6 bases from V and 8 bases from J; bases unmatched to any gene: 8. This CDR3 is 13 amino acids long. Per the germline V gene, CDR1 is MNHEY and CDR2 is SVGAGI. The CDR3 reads CASRISTGGQQYF. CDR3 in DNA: TGTGCCAGCAGAATATCAACAGGGGGCCAGCAGTACTTC.

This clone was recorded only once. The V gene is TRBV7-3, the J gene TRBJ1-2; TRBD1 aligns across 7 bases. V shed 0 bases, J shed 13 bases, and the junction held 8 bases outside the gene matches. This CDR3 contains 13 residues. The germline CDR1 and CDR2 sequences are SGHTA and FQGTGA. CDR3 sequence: CASSLTTGETSTF. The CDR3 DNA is TGTGCCAGCAGCTTAACTACAGGGGAGACAAGCACCTTC.

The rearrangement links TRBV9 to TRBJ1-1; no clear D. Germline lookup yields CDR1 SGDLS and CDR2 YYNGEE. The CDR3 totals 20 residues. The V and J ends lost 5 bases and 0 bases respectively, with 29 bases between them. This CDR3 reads CASSFNARSFSTVMNTEAFF. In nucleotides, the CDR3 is TGTGCCAGCAGTTTCAACGCGCGGAGCTTTTCTACCGTCATGAACACTGAAGCTTTCTTT.

The CDR3 sequence: CASSEKVGGIDYGYTF. The CDR3 nucleotides read TGTGCCAGCAGTGAAAAAGTCGGGGGGATCGACTATGGCTACACCTTC. This rearrangement joins TRBV6-1 to TRBJ1-2; the D gene is possibly TRBD1 (5 bases). The germline CDR1 and CDR2 sequences are MNHNS and SASEGT. The CDR3 runs to 16 residues. Between the trimmed V and J ends, which lost 2 bases and 3 bases, there was a span of 16 bases.

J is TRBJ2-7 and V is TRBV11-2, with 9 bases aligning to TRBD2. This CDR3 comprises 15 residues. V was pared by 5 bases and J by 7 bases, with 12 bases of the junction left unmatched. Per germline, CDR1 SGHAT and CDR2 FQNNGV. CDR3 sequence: CASSVTSGSSWEQYF. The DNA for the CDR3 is TGTGCCAGCAGCGTGACTAGCGGAAGTTCTTGGGAGCAGTACTTC.

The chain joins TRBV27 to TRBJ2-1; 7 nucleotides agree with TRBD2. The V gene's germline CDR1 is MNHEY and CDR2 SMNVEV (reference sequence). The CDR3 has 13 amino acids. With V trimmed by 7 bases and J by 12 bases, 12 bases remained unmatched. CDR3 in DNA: TGTGCCAGCAATCGCGGGACTAATTTCTCGCAGTTCTTC. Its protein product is CASNRGTNFSQFF.

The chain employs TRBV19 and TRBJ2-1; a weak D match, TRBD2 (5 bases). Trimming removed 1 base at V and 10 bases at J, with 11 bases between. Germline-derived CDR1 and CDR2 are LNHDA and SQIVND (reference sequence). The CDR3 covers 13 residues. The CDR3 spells CASSIAGDTEQFF. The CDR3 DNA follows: TGTGCCAGTAGTATAGCCGGGGATACAGAGCAGTTCTTC.

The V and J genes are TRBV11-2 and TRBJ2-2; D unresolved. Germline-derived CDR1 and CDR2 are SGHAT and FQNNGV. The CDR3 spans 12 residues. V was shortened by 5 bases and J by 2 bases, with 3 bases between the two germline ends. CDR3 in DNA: TGTGCCAGCAGCCAAAACACCGGGGAGCTGTTTTTT. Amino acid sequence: CASSQNTGELFF.

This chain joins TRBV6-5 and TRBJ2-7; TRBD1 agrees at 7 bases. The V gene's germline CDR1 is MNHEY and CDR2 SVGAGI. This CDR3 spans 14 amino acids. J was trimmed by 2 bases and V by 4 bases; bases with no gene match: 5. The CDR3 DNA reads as TGTGCCAGCAGTTCCTCAGGGACAGCCTACGAGCAGTACTTC. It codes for CASSSSGTAYEQYF.

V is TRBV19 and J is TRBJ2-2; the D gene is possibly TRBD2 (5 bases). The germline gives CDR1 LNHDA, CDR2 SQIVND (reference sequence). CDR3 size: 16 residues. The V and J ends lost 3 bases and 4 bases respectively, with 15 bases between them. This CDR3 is CASSISGGRLTGELFF. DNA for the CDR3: TGTGCCAGTAGTATTTCAGGAGGACGGCTCACCGGGGAGCTGTTTTTT.

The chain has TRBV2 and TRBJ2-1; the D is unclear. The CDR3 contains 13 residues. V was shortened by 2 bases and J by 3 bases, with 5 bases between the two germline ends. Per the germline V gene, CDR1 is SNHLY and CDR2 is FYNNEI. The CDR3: CASSELFYNEQFF. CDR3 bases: TGTGCCAGCAGTGAACTATTCTACAATGAGCAGTTCTTC.

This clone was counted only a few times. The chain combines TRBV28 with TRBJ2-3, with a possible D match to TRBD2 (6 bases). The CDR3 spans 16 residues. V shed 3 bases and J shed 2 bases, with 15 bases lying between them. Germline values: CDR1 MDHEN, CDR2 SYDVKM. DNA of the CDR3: TGTGCCAGCAGTTTCTCGGCGGGGTTATTCACAGATACGCAGTATTTT. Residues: CASSFSAGLFTDTQYF.

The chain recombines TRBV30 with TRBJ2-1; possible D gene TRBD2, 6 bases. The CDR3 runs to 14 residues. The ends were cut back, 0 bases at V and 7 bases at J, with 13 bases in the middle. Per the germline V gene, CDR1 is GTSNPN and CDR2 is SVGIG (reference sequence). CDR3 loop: CAWSVRGRSNEQFF. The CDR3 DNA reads TGTGCCTGGAGTGTACGAGGGAGGTCAAATGAGCAGTTCTTC. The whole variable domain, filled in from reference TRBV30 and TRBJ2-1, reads SQTIHQWPATLVQPVGSPLSLECTVEGTSNPNLYWYRQAAGRGLQLLFYSVGIGQISSEVPQNLSASRPQDRQFILSSKKLLLSDSGFYLCAWSVRGRSNEQFFGPGTRLTVL.

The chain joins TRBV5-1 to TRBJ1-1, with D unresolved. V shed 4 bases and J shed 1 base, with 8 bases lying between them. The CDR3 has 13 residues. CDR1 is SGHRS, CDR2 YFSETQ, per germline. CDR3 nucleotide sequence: TGCGCCAGCAGCCTAGAGGCGAACACTGAAGCTTTCTTT. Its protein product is CASSLEANTEAFF.

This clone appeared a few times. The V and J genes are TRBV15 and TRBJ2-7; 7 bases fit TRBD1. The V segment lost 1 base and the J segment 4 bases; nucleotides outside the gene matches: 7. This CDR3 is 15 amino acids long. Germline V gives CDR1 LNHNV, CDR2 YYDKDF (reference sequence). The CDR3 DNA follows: TGTGCCACCAGCAGAGCCGGGACAGAAAGATACGAGCAGTACTTC. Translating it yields CATSRAGTERYEQYF. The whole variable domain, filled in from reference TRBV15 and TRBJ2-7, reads DAMVIQNPRYQVTQFGKPVTLSCSQTLNHNVMYWYQQKSSQAPKLLFHYYDKDFNNEADTPDNFQSRRPNTSFCFLDIRSPGLGDTAMYLCATSRAGTERYEQYFGPGTRLTVT.

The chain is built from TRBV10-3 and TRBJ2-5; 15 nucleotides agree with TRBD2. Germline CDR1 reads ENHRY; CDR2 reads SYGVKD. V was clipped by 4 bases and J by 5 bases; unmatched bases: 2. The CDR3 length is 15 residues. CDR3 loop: CAISGTSGRAETQYF. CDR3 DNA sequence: TGTGCCATCAGTGGGACTAGCGGGAGGGCCGAGACCCAGTACTTC.

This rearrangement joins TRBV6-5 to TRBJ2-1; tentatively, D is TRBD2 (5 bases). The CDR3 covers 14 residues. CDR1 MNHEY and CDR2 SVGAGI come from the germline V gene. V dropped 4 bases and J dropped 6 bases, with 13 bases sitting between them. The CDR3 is CASSFRFTSNEQFF. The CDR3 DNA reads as TGTGCCAGCAGTTTCCGGTTCACTAGCAATGAGCAGTTCTTC.

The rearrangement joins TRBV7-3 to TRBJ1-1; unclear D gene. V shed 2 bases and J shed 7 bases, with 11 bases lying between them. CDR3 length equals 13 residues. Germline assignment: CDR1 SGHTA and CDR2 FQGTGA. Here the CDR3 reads CASSLSVTSEAFF. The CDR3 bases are TGTGCCAGCAGCTTATCCGTTACGAGTGAAGCTTTCTTT.

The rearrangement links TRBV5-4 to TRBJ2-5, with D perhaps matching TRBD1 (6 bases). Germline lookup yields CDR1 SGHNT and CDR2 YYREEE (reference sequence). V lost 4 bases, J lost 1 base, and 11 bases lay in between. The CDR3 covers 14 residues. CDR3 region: CASSQGQTQETQYF. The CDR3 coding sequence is TGTGCCAGCAGCCAGGGACAAACCCAAGAGACCCAGTACTTC.

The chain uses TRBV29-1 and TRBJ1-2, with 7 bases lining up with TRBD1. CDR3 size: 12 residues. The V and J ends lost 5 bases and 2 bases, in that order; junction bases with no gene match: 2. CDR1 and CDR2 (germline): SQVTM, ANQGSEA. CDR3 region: CSVTQGNYGYTF. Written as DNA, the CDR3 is TGCAGCGTTACACAGGGGAACTATGGCTACACCTTC.

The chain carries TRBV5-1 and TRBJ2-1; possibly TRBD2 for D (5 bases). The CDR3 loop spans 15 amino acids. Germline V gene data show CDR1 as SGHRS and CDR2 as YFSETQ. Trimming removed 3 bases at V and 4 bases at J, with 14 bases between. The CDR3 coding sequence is TGCGCCAGCAGCTCCCAGAGCGGAATTTACAATGAGCAGTTCTTC. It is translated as CASSSQSGIYNEQFF.

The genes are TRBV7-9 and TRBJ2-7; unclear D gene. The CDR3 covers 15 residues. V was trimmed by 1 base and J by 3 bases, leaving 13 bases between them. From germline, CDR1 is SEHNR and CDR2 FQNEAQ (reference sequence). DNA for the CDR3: TGTGCCAGCAGCTTAGGCCCTCCCCTCTACTACGAGCAGTACTTC. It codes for CASSLGPPLYYEQYF.

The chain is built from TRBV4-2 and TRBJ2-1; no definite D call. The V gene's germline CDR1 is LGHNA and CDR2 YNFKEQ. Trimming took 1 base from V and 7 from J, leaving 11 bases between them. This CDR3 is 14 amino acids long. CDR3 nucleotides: TGTGCCAGCAGCCAAGTAGGAGTAACGAATGAGCAGTTCTTC. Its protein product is CASSQVGVTNEQFF.